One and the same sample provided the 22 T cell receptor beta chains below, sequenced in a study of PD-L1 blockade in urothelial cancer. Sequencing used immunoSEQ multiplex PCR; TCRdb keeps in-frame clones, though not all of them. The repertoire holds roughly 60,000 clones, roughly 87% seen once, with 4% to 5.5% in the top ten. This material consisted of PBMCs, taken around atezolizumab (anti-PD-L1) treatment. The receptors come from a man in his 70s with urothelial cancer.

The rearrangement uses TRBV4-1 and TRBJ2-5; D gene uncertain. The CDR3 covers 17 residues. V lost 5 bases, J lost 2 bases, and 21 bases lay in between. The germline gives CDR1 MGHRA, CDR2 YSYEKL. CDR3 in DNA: TGCGCCAGCAGCGCCACCTACCGCGGAACCTCACAAGAGACCCAGTACTTC. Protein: CASSATYRGTSQETQYF.

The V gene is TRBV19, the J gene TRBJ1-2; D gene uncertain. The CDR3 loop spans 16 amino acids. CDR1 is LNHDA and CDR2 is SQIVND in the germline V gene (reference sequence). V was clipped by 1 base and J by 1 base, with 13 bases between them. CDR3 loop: CASSIGAHGNNYGYTF. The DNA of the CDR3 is TGTGCCAGTAGTATAGGGGCACACGGAAATAACTATGGCTACACCTTC.

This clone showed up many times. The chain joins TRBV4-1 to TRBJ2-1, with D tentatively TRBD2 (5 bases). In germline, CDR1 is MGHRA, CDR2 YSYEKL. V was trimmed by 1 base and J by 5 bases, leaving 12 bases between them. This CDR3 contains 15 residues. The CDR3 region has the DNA TGCGCCAGCAGCCAAGTCCAGCGGTATAACAATGAGCAGTTCTTC. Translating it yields CASSQVQRYNNEQFF.

The chain's CDR3 is CASSHPHGREHYNEQFF. In nucleotides, the CDR3 is TGTGCCAGCAGCCACCCCCATGGTCGGGAGCACTACAATGAGCAGTTCTTC. The chain joins TRBV14 to TRBJ2-1, with D tentatively TRBD2 (6 bases). The germline V gene has CDR1 SGHDN and CDR2 FVKESK. With 3 bases removed from V and 3 bases from J, the gap between germline ends came to 18 bases. CDR3 size: 17 residues. The whole variable domain, filled in from reference TRBV14 and TRBJ2-1, reads EAGVTQFPSHSVIEKGQTVTLRCDPISGHDNLYWYRRVMGKEIKFLLHFVKESKQDESGMPNNRFLAERTGGTYSTLKVQPAELEDSGVYFCASSHPHGREHYNEQFFGPGTRLTVL.

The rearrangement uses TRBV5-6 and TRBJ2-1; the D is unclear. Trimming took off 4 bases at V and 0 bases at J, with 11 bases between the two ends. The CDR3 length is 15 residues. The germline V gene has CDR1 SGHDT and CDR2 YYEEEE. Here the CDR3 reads CASSEYGSSYNEQFF. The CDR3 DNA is TGTGCCAGCAGCGAATACGGTAGCTCCTACAATGAGCAGTTCTTC. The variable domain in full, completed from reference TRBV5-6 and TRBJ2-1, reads DAGVTQSPTHLIKTRGQQVTLRCSPKSGHDTVSWYQQALGQGPQFIFQYYEEEERQRGNFPDRFSGHQFPNYSSELNVNALLLGDSALYLCASSEYGSSYNEQFFGPGTRLTVL.

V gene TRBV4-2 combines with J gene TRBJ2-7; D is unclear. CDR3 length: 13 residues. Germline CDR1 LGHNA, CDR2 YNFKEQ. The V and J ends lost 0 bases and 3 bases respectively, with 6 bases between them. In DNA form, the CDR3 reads TGTGCCAGCAGCCAAGATCCAGACTACGAGCAGTACTTC. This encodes CASSQDPDYEQYF.

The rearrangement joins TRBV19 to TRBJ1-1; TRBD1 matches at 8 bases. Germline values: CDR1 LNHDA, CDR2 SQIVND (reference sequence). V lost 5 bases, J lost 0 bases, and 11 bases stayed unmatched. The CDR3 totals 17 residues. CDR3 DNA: TGTGCCAGTAGTTCCTGGACAGGGACGACCATGAACACTGAAGCTTTCTTT. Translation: CASSSWTGTTMNTEAFF. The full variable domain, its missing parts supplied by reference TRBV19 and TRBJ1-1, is DGGITQSPKYLFRKEGQNVTLSCEQNLNHDAMYWYRQDPGQGLRLIYYSQIVNDFQKGDIAEGYSVSREKKESFPLTVTSAQKNPTAFYLCASSSWTGTTMNTEAFFGQGTRLTVV.

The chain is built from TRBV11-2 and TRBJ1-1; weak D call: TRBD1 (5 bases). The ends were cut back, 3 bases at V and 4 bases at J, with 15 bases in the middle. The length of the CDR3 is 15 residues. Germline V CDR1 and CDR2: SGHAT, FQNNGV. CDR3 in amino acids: CASSFSRVTGTEAFF. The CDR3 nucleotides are TGTGCCAGCAGCTTCAGCAGGGTAACGGGCACTGAAGCTTTCTTT.

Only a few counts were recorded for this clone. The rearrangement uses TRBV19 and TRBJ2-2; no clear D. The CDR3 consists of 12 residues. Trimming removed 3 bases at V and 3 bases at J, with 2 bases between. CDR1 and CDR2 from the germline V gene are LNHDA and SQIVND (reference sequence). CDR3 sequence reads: CASSIDTGELFF. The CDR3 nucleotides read TGTGCCAGTAGTATCGACACCGGGGAGCTGTTTTTT.

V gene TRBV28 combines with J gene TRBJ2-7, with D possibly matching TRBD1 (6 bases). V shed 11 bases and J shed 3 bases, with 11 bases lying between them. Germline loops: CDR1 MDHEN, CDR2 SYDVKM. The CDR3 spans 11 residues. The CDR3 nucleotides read TGTGCCGGGGGCACGAACTACGAGCAGTACTTC. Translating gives CAGGTNYEQYF.

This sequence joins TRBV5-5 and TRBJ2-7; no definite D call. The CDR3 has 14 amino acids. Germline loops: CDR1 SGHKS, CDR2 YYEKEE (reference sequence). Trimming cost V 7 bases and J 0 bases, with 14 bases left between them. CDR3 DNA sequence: TGTGCCAGCGCTCCCCGGGTCAGCTCCTACGAGCAGTACTTC. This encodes CASAPRVSSYEQYF.

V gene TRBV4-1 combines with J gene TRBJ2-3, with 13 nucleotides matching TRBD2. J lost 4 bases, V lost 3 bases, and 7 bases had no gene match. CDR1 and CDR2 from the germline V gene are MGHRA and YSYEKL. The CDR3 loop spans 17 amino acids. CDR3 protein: CASSHATGTSGADTQYF. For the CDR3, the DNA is TGCGCCAGCAGCCATGCCACCGGGACTAGCGGGGCAGATACGCAGTATTTT.

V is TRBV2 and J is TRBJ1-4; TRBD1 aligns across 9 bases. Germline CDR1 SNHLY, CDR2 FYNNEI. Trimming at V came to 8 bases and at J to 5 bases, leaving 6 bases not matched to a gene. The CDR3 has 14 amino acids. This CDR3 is CASGTGTGNEKLFF. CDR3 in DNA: TGTGCCAGCGGGACCGGGACAGGGAATGAAAAACTGTTTTTT.

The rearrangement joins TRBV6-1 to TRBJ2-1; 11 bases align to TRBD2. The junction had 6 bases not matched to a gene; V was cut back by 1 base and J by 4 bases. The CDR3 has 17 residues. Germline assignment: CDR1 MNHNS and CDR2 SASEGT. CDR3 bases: TGTGCCAGCAGTGAAGATGGCCTAGCGGGGGGATACAATGAGCAGTTCTTC. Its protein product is CASSEDGLAGGYNEQFF.

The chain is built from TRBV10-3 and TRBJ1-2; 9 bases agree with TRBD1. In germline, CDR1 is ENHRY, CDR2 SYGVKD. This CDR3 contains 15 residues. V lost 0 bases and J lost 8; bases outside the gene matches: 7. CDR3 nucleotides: TGTGCCATCAGTGAGTCCGGTACAGGGGGCTTCGGCTACACCTTC. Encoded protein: CAISESGTGGFGYTF.

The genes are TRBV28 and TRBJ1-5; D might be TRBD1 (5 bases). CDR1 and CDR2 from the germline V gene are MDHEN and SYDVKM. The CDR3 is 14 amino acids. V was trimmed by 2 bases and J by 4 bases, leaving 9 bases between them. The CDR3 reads CASSLGGGNQPQHF. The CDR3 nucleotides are TGTGCCAGCAGTTTAGGGGGGGGGAATCAGCCCCAGCATTTT.

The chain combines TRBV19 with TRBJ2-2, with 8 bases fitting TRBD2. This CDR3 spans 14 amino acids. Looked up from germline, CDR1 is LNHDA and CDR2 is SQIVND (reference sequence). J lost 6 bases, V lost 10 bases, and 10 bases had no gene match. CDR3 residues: CATSNGRVAGELFF. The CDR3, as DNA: TGTGCCACTTCTAACGGGAGGGTGGCCGGGGAGCTGTTTTTT.

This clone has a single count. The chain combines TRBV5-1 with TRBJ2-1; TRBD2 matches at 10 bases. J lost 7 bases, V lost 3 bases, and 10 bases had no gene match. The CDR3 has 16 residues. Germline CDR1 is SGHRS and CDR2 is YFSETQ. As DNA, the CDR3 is TGCGCCAGCAGCTGGGGAGCGGGAGGGCTAGAGAATGAGCAGTTCTTC. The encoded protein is CASSWGAGGLENEQFF.

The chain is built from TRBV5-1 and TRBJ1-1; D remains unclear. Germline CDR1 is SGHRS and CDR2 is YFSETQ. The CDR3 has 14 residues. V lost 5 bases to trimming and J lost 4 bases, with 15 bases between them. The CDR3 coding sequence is TGCGCCAGCAGTAGGGCAGTTGAGGGCACTGAAGCTTTCTTT. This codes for CASSRAVEGTEAFF. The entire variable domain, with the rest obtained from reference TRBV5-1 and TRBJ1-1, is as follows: KAGVTQTPRYLIKTRGQQVTLSCSPISGHRSVSWYQQTPGQGLQFLFEYFSETQRNKGNFPGRFSGRQFSNSRSEMNVSTLELGDSALYLCASSRAVEGTEAFFGQGTRLTVV.

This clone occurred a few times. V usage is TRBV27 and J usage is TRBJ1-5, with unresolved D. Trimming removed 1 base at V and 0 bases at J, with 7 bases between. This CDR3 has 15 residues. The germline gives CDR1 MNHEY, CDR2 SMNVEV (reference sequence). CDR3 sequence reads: CASSLFGLSNQPQHF. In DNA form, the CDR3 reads TGTGCCAGCAGTTTATTCGGACTTAGCAATCAGCCCCAGCATTTT.

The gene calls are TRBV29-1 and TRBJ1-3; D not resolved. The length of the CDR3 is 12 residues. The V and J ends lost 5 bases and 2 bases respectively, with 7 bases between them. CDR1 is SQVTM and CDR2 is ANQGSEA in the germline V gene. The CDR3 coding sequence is TGCAGCGTTAAGACAACTGGAAACACCATATATTTT. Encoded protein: CSVKTTGNTIYF.

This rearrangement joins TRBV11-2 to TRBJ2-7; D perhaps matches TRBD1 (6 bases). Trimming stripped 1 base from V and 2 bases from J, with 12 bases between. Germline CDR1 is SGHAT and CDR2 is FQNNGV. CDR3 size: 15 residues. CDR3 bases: TGTGCCAGCAGCTTAGGGGCAGGGGAGACCTACGAGCAGTACTTC. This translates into CASSLGAGETYEQYF.